This paragraph covers one TCR beta chain sequence. These data belong to a study of blood T cell repertoires in COVID-19. Overall study context: Samples came from the United States, Italy and Spain, spanning acute and convalescent COVID-19. From T cells, B-cell-depleted T cells, or PBMCs came the material, which was cDNA or gDNA.

As handled by the study authors: Estimation of nucleated cell counts was performed using reference gene primer amplification. Sequenced by immunoSEQ multiplex PCR; TCRdb stores in-frame clones only, minus some. That table supplies the V and J calls and clone size; D and trimming were determined from the DNA. The sample consists of approximately 240,000 clones, approximately 83% of them appearing once. V dropped 6 bases and J dropped 8 bases, with 10 bases sitting between them. CDR1 and CDR2 from the germline V gene are MDHEN and SYDVKM. The CDR3 is 11 amino acids. This chain connects TRBV28 to TRBJ1-1; D is unclear. The sequence was obtained from a human donor in a cohort sampled during active COVID-19. Sequenced: peripheral blood. The CDR3 here is CASRITREAFF. For the CDR3, the DNA is TGTGCCAGCAGAATCACTAGGGAAGCTTTCTTT.